This is a list of T cell receptor beta chains from one sample in a study of cytomegalovirus exposure and HLA in healthy donors. Clones were sequenced by immunoSEQ multiplex PCR, and TCRdb holds only the in-frame ones, with some missing. The repertoire has roughly 140,000 clones, 70% of them found once; the top ten carry approximately 1.6%. The sample was PBMCs. All receptors derive from a woman in her thirties in good health and CMV-seronegative. Each CDR3 is given with its conserved first and last residue. The order of the fields is CDR3 protein, CDR3 DNA, clone size, D gene, V gene, J gene. The D gene is left open where the match is weak. The size entry is marked missing in some rows and otherwise reads once, few, many or a size class.

CASSLGGTDTQYF	TGCGCCAGCAGCTTGGGAGGGACAGATACGCAGTATTTT	NA	NA	TRBV5-1	TRBJ2-3
CASRGGTSNQPQHF	TGTGCCAGCAGGGGGGGGACCAGCAATCAGCCCCAGCATTTT	NA	NA	TRBV2	TRBJ1-5
CASSLVPTGTSYEQYF	TGTGCCAGCAGCTTAGTTCCGACGGGAACCTCCTACGAGCAGTACTTC	NA	NA	TRBV11-2	TRBJ2-7
CASSFRGNEQFF	TGTGCCAGCAGCTTTAGGGGCAATGAGCAGTTCTTC	NA	NA	TRBV11-2	TRBJ2-1
CASSLSGEHNEQFF	TGTGCCAGCAGCTTGAGCGGGGAACACAATGAGCAGTTCTTC	NA	TRBD2	TRBV7-2	TRBJ2-1
CASSLTSGSYEQYF	TGTGCCAGCAGCTTGACTAGCGGGTCCTACGAGCAGTACTTC	NA	TRBD2	TRBV5-4	TRBJ2-7
CASSKLRGDTQYF	TGTGCCAGTAGTAAACTCCGCGGGGATACGCAGTATTTT	NA	NA	TRBV19	TRBJ2-3
CASKPLYGYTF	TGTGCCAGCAAGCCCCTCTATGGCTACACCTTC	NA	NA	TRBV2	TRBJ1-2
CASWKQGGVEQFF	TGTGCCAGCTGGAAACAGGGGGGGGTTGAGCAGTTCTTC	NA	NA	TRBV6-1	TRBJ2-1
CASSPPAGLNIQYF	TGTGCCAGCTCACCACCCGCAGGGCTGAACATTCAGTACTTC	NA	NA	TRBV18	TRBJ2-4
CASSWTSGGVNEQFF	TGTGCCAGCAGCTGGACTAGCGGGGGGGTCAATGAGCAGTTCTTC	NA	TRBD2	TRBV9	TRBJ2-1
CAWSDISQGPQHF	TGTGCCTGGAGTGATATATCTCAGGGGCCCCAGCATTTT	NA	NA	TRBV30	TRBJ1-5
CASSTTGTTISLAKNIQYF	TGTGCCAGTAGTACCACCGGGACAACAATATCCCTAGCCAAAAACATTCAGTACTTC	NA	NA	TRBV19	TRBJ2-4
CASSLYNDRGADYGYTF	TGTGCCAGCAGTTTATACAATGACAGGGGGGCGGACTATGGCTACACCTTC	once	TRBD1	TRBV28	TRBJ1-2
CAYDSLYGYTF	TGTGCCTACGACAGTCTCTATGGCTACACCTTC	NA	NA	TRBV30	TRBJ1-2
CASSLVEGRGETQYF	TGCGCCAGCAGCTTGGTTGAGGGACGGGGGGAGACCCAGTACTTC	NA	NA	TRBV5-1	TRBJ2-5
CASSQGQGAYGYTF	TGTGCCAGCAGCCAAGGACAGGGGGCCTATGGCTACACCTTC	NA	TRBD1	TRBV4-2	TRBJ1-2
CASTQLEDGLAYGYTF	TGTGCCAGTACCCAGTTGGAGGACGGACTAGCCTATGGCTACACCTTC	few	NA	TRBV19	TRBJ1-2
CASSPLLAGVGETQYF	TGTGCCAGCTCACCGCTACTAGCTGGGGTTGGAGAGACCCAGTACTTC	NA	NA	TRBV18	TRBJ2-5
CASSFGLAEETQYF	TGTGCCAGCAGCTTCGGACTAGCGGAAGAGACCCAGTACTTC	few	TRBD2	TRBV5-4	TRBJ2-5
CASSLGDRDGYTF	TGCGCCAGCAGCTTGGGGGACAGGGATGGCTACACCTTC	NA	TRBD1	TRBV5-1	TRBJ1-2